The 17 T cell receptor beta chains reported below all come from one sample, sequenced in a study of OX40 agonist ivuxolimab in advanced cancers. Using immunoSEQ multiplex PCR, the repertoire was profiled, and TCRdb retains in-frame clones only, with some absent. This sample yields 50,000 or so clones, of which 88% are seen a single time; more than 3% belongs to the top ten. The starting material was CD4+ or CD8+ T cells sorted from blood, obtained in a trial of the OX40 agonist ivuxolimab. The source of these receptors is an adult with an advanced solid tumor such as melanoma, head and neck, liver or kidney cancer.

This chain links TRBV11-2 with TRBJ1-2; 11 bases agree with TRBD1. There are 13 residues in the CDR3. V dropped 5 bases and J dropped 5; count of bases not matched to a gene: 1. Looked up from germline, CDR1 is SGHAT and CDR2 is FQNNGV. CDR3 bases: TGTGCCAGCAGCCGGGACAGGGGGTATGGCTACACCTTC. Protein sequence: CASSRDRGYGYTF. Based on the CDR3 plus reference TRBV11-2 and TRBJ1-2, the full variable domain is EAGVAQSPRYKIIEKRQSVAFWCNPISGHATLYWYQQILGQGPKLLIQFQNNGVVDDSQLPKDRFSAERLKGVDSTLKIQPAKLEDSAVYLCASSRDRGYGYTFGSGTRLTVV.

The chain uses TRBV4-3 and TRBJ1-1; D call uncertain. V was clipped by 2 bases and J by 1 base, with 5 bases between them. CDR3 length: 13 amino acids. The germline gives CDR1 LGHNA, CDR2 YSLEER. The CDR3: CASSQQANTEAFF. In DNA form, the CDR3 reads TGCGCCAGCAGCCAACAGGCGAACACTGAAGCTTTCTTT.

V usage is TRBV6-5 and J usage is TRBJ2-7; 9 bases map to TRBD1. The CDR3 length is 14 residues. Per germline, CDR1 MNHEY and CDR2 SVGAGI. Unmatched junction bases numbered 7, after V lost 7 bases and J lost 3 bases. In nucleotides, the CDR3 is TGTGCCAGCATCAACCGGGGACAGGGCTACGAGCAGTACTTC. Its translation: CASINRGQGYEQYF.

J is TRBJ1-4 and V is TRBV7-2, with 10 bases that match TRBD1. This CDR3 region has 14 residues. Germline assignment: CDR1 SGHTA and CDR2 FQGNSA. V lost 3 bases and J lost 8; bases outside the gene matches: 3. CDR3 in DNA: TGTGCCAGCAGCTTGGGGACAGGGGTAGAAAAACTGTTTTTT. It is translated as CASSLGTGVEKLFF.

The J gene is TRBJ2-2, the V gene TRBV11-2; 7 bases match TRBD2. The CDR3 totals 16 residues. V lost 1 base and J lost 2; bases outside the gene matches: 4. From germline, CDR1 is SGHAT and CDR2 FQNNGV. In DNA, the CDR3 is TGTGCCAGCAGCTTAGCGGCTAGCGGAAACACCGGGGAGCTGTTTTTT. It translates to CASSLAASGNTGELFF.

V and J are TRBV30 and TRBJ2-1; no definite D call. Germline V gene data show CDR1 as GTSNPN and CDR2 as SVGIG (reference sequence). This CDR3 comprises 12 residues. The V end lost 2 bases, the J end lost 6 bases, and 8 bases lay between the germline ends. In DNA, the CDR3 is TGTGCCTGGAGTCGAATCTCCAATGAGCAGTTCTTC. It yields the protein CAWSRISNEQFF.

The J gene is TRBJ1-1, the V gene TRBV6-5, with 8 bases lining up with TRBD1. This CDR3 region has 14 residues. CDR1 and CDR2 from the germline V gene are MNHEY and SVGAGI. J was trimmed by 5 bases and V by 2 bases; bases with no gene match: 4. The CDR3 sequence: CASSYRTGRTEAFF. CDR3 nucleotide sequence: TGTGCCAGCAGTTACCGGACAGGGAGGACTGAAGCTTTCTTT.

The chain couples TRBV9 to TRBJ1-6, with D perhaps matching TRBD1 (5 bases). This CDR3 is 14 amino acids long. Trimming cost V 3 bases and J 14 bases, with 18 bases left between them. Germline V lookup: CDR1 SGDLS, CDR2 YYNGEE. The CDR3 DNA reads TGTGCCAGCAGCGCCGGACACGATCAGGTCACCCTCCACTTT. Encoded protein: CASSAGHDQVTLHF.

V gene TRBV28 combines with J gene TRBJ2-7; D is perhaps TRBD1 or TRBD2 (6 bases each). The germline CDR1 and CDR2 sequences are MDHEN and SYDVKM. The V gene lost 3 bases and the J gene lost 2 bases, with 17 bases spanning the gap. CDR3 length equals 16 residues. In nucleotides, the CDR3 is TGTGCCAGCAGTTTGGGGGTAGGGGGGACCCCCTACGAGCAGTACTTC. This sequence encodes CASSLGVGGTPYEQYF.

This chain uses TRBV19 with TRBJ2-1; a possible D gene is TRBD1 (6 bases). The CDR3 has 13 residues. Per the germline V gene, CDR1 is LNHDA and CDR2 is SQIVND (reference sequence). V was cut by 6 bases and J by 4 bases, with 10 bases left in between. This CDR3 is CASRDTGYNEQFF. The CDR3 DNA follows: TGTGCCAGTAGAGATACAGGGTACAATGAGCAGTTCTTC.

The CDR3 nucleotides are TGTGCCAGCGGACAGGGGAATGATCAGCCCCAGCATTTT. As protein: CASGQGNDQPQHF. The chain uses TRBV6-5 and TRBJ1-5; the match to TRBD1 covers 9 bases. Trimming at V came to 8 bases and at J to 5 bases, leaving 4 bases not matched to a gene. The length of the CDR3 is 13 residues. Germline lookup yields CDR1 MNHEY and CDR2 SVGAGI.

The rearrangement uses TRBV9 and TRBJ2-1, with 12 bases matching TRBD2. The CDR3 extends over 22 amino acids. Germline-derived CDR1 and CDR2 are SGDLS and YYNGEE. Losses at the gene ends were 1 base for V and 0 bases for J; bases not matched to a gene: 17. For the CDR3, the DNA is TGTGCCAGCAGCGTAACAGTGGGCGTAGGACTAGCGGGACCGAGCTCCTACAATGAGCAGTTCTTC. Protein: CASSVTVGVGLAGPSSYNEQFF.

The rearrangement joins TRBV11-2 to TRBJ2-7, with unresolved D. The CDR3 is 16 residues long. V lost 0 bases to trimming and J lost 6 bases, with 18 bases between them. The germline V gene encodes CDR1 SGHAT and CDR2 FQNNGV. The CDR3 reads CASSLDPTLLMSEQYF. The CDR3 DNA sequence: TGTGCCAGCAGCTTAGACCCGACTCTTCTAATGAGCGAGCAGTACTTC.

The chain recombines TRBV5-1 with TRBJ2-5, with TRBD2 matching over 11 bases. J was trimmed by 5 bases and V by 6 bases; bases with no gene match: 9. Germline CDR1 SGHRS, CDR2 YFSETQ. This CDR3 region has 15 residues. The CDR3 loop reads CASKPSGGFEETQYF. The CDR3 coding sequence is TGCGCCAGCAAGCCTAGCGGGGGGTTTGAGGAGACCCAGTACTTC.

The chain uses TRBV7-9 and TRBJ2-5, with D maybe TRBD1 (5 bases). Per germline, CDR1 SEHNR and CDR2 FQNEAQ (reference sequence). Trimming stripped 4 bases from V and 2 bases from J, with 11 bases between. The CDR3 consists of 14 residues. DNA of the CDR3: TGTGCCAGCAGCTCTGTGACAGTGCAAGAGACCCAGTACTTC. This translates into CASSSVTVQETQYF.

The chain couples TRBV25-1 to TRBJ2-7, with D possibly matching TRBD2 (6 bases). This CDR3 comprises 13 residues. The V gene lost 4 bases and the J gene lost 2 bases, with 9 bases spanning the gap. From germline, CDR1 is MGHDK and CDR2 SYGVNS. The CDR3 is CASSAGGAYEQYF. DNA for the CDR3: TGTGCCAGCAGTGCAGGAGGGGCCTACGAGCAGTACTTC.

The V gene is TRBV10-3, the J gene TRBJ2-2; 9 nucleotides match TRBD1. The V segment lost 6 bases and the J segment 1 base; nucleotides outside the gene matches: 6. The CDR3 has 16 residues. CDR1 is ENHRY and CDR2 is SYGVKD in the germline V gene. The CDR3 region has the DNA TGTGCCATCAGGTCCACGGGACAGGGGAACACCGGGGAGCTGTTTTTT. This gives the protein CAIRSTGQGNTGELFF.